One sample yielded the 18 T cell receptor beta chains listed below, sequenced in a study of blood T cell repertoires in COVID-19. Repertoires were generated with immunoSEQ multiplex PCR, while TCRdb's copy carries only in-frame clones and drops some. The sample contains about 400,000 clones, approximately 88% of which appear only once. Source material: peripheral blood. The receptors derive from a man aged 40-50 years with acute or convalescent COVID-19.

The chain carries TRBV9 and TRBJ1-1; tentatively, D is TRBD1 (5 bases). V was pared by 6 bases and J by 0 bases, with 12 bases between. Germline CDR1 and CDR2: SGDLS and YYNGEE. The CDR3 runs to 14 residues. The CDR3 sequence is CASTQQEMNTEAFF. CDR3 DNA sequence: TGTGCCAGCACCCAACAGGAAATGAACACTGAAGCTTTCTTT.

This rearrangement joins TRBV2 to TRBJ1-2, with D uncertain. This CDR3 has 12 amino acids. Trimming pared 3 bases from V and 5 bases from J, leaving 7 bases between. Germline V gene data show CDR1 as SNHLY and CDR2 as FYNNEI. The DNA of the CDR3 is TGTGCCAGCAGTGAGACACGATATGGCTACACCTTC. It encodes CASSETRYGYTF.

The chain uses TRBV6-2 or TRBV6-3 and TRBJ1-4, with no clear D. V gave up 0 bases and J gave up 8 bases, with 13 bases separating them. Germline CDR1 reads MNHEY; CDR2 reads SVGEGT. CDR3 length equals 15 residues. The CDR3 reads CASSYSSVRWEKLFF. CDR3 sequence (DNA): TGTGCCAGCAGTTACTCGAGTGTCCGCTGGGAAAAACTGTTTTTT.

This rearrangement joins TRBV6-5 to TRBJ2-1; 7 nucleotides align to TRBD1. The CDR3 runs 14 residues. In germline, CDR1 is MNHEY, CDR2 SVGAGI. The J segment lost 6 bases and the V segment lost 4 bases, leaving 6 bases of the junction unmatched. CDR3 in DNA: TGTGCCAGCAGTTGGACACGACAGGGCAATGAGCAGTTCTTC. This translates into CASSWTRQGNEQFF.

The J gene is TRBJ2-2, the V gene TRBV7-3, with 8 bases that match TRBD2. Germline assignment: CDR1 SGHTA and CDR2 FQGTGA. The CDR3 sequence is 16 residues long. V lost 0 bases to trimming and J lost 4 bases; unmatched junction nucleotides: 4. CDR3 amino acids: CASSLTLAGGTGELFF. The CDR3 DNA reads TGTGCCAGCAGCTTAACTTTGGCGGGGGGCACCGGGGAGCTGTTTTTT.

The gene calls are TRBV11-2 and TRBJ2-2; 7 bases fit TRBD2. This CDR3 region has 14 residues. CDR1 and CDR2 from the germline V gene are SGHAT and FQNNGV. The V gene end was trimmed by 7 bases and the J gene end by 7 bases; junction bases not matched to a gene: 9. In nucleotides, the CDR3 is TGTGCCAGCACCCCGTTTTGGGAGGGCGGGGAGCTGTTTTTT. This codes for CASTPFWEGGELFF.

The V and J genes are TRBV11-2 and TRBJ2-1, with 9 bases aligning to TRBD2. V was pared by 5 bases and J by 6 bases, with 8 bases of the junction left unmatched. Germline V lookup: CDR1 SGHAT, CDR2 FQNNGV. This CDR3 has 15 residues. This CDR3 reads CASSRTSGWGNEQFF. CDR3 nucleotides: TGTGCCAGCAGCCGAACTAGCGGGTGGGGCAATGAGCAGTTCTTC.

The V and J genes are TRBV6-5 and TRBJ1-2; D gene ambiguous. This CDR3 is built from 13 residues. Germline CDR1 MNHEY, CDR2 SVGAGI. The V and J ends lost 5 bases and 6 bases respectively, with 13 bases between them. CDR3 in amino acids: CASSQHTEDGYTF. CDR3 nucleotide sequence: TGTGCCAGCAGTCAGCACACAGAAGATGGCTACACCTTC.

V is TRBV7-2 and J is TRBJ2-7; D is possibly TRBD2 (7 bases). There are 17 residues in the CDR3. Trimming removed 5 bases at V and 2 bases at J, with 22 bases between. Per the germline V gene, CDR1 is SGHTA and CDR2 is FQGNSA. DNA of the CDR3: TGTGCCAGCAGCCGCAAGGGAGCGGGGACAATCACCTACGAGCAGTACTTC. Protein sequence: CASSRKGAGTITYEQYF.

The gene calls are TRBV18 and TRBJ2-2; TRBD1 matches 9 bases. The CDR3 extends over 18 amino acids. Germline CDR1 KGHSH, CDR2 LQKENI. With V trimmed by 6 bases and J by 6 bases, 17 bases remained unmatched. Here the CDR3 DNA reads TGTGCCAGCTCCCCGAACGCTCAGGGACAGGGAATCGCCGGGGAGCTGTTTTTT. Its translation: CASSPNAQGQGIAGELFF.

The chain has TRBV28 and TRBJ2-7; possibly TRBD2 for D (5 bases). Germline V gene data show CDR1 as MDHEN and CDR2 as SYDVKM. The V end was cut by 2 bases, the J end by 7 bases, with 15 bases between. CDR3 length: 14 residues. CDR3 amino acids: CASSLAGVVGEQYF. DNA for the CDR3: TGTGCCAGCAGTTTAGCCGGGGTGGTAGGGGAGCAGTACTTC.

The V and J genes are TRBV9 and TRBJ1-1, with D perhaps TRBD1 (5 bases). Trimming took 1 base from V and 0 from J, leaving 13 bases between them. The CDR3 is 16 residues long. CDR1 and CDR2 from the germline V gene are SGDLS and YYNGEE. The CDR3 region has the DNA TGTGCCAGCAGCGTATCCCCAGGGTACATGAACACTGAAGCTTTCTTT. It is translated as CASSVSPGYMNTEAFF.

About this clone itself: Relative to the germline gene, one junction end is altered; a read error may explain this. V usage is TRBV11-3 and J usage is TRBJ1-1, with 9 bases fitting TRBD1. The CDR3 has 14 residues. The germline V gene has CDR1 SGHNT and CDR2 YENEEA. This chain's CDR3 is CASSFGQGNAEAFF. DNA of the CDR3: TGTGCCAGCAGCTTCGGACAGGGGAACGCTGAAGCTTTCTTT.

This sequence joins TRBV28 and TRBJ2-5; 7 positions agree with TRBD1. V shed 2 bases and J 5 bases; nucleotides not matched to a gene: 5. Per germline, CDR1 MDHEN and CDR2 SYDVKM. The CDR3 contains 14 residues. Here the CDR3 DNA reads TGTGCCAGCAGTTTAACAGGGGCGTGGGAGACCCAGTACTTC. As protein: CASSLTGAWETQYF.

The chain employs TRBV19 and TRBJ1-2; D perhaps matches TRBD1 (6 bases). The CDR3 has 15 residues. V lost 4 bases and J 4 bases, leaving 16 bases between the germline ends. Germline-derived CDR1 and CDR2 are LNHDA and SQIVND (reference sequence). As DNA, the CDR3 is TGTGCCAGTAGTACCGGGCGAACAGGGACCTATGGCTACACCTTC. Translating gives CASSTGRTGTYGYTF.

This chain links TRBV4-2 with TRBJ1-1; 7 positions match TRBD1. This CDR3 is 15 amino acids long. The junction had 8 bases not matched to a gene; V was cut back by 4 bases and J by 3 bases. Germline CDR1 reads LGHNA; CDR2 reads YNFKEQ. CDR3 DNA: TGTGCCAGCAGCCCCCCAGGGGGGATCCACACTGAAGCTTTCTTT. This translates into CASSPPGGIHTEAFF.

On this clone: Other DNA variants within this sample encode the same CDR3. This chain links TRBV7-9 with TRBJ2-2; D not certain. Trimming removed 2 bases from V and 0 bases from J, with 4 bases in between. This CDR3 has 14 residues. CDR1 is SEHNR and CDR2 is FQNEAQ in the germline V gene (reference sequence). CDR3 protein: CASSLTANTGELFF. DNA for the CDR3: TGTGCCAGCAGCTTAACAGCGAACACCGGGGAGCTGTTTTTT.

The V gene is TRBV4-1, the J gene TRBJ2-3; 7 bases fit TRBD2. Germline assignment: CDR1 MGHRA and CDR2 YSYEKL. The CDR3 has 18 residues. The ends lost 2 bases at V and 1 base at J; junction bases unmatched: 12. The DNA for the CDR3 is TGCGCCAGCAGCCAAACGCTCGCCAGCGGGGAGGGCACAGATACGCAGTATTTT. It is translated as CASSQTLASGEGTDTQYF.